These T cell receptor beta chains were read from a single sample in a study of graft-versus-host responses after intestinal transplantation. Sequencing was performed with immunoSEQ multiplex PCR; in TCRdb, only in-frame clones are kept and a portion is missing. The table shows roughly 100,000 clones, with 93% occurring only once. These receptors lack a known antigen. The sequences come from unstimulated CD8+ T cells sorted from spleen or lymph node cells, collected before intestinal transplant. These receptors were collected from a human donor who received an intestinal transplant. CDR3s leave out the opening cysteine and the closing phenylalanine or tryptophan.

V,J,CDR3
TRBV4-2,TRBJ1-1,ASSQRGSAWAAF
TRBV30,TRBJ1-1,AWSVQGREAF
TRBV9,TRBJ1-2,ASSVEDRHYGYT
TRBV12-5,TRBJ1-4,ASALDGYATNEKLF
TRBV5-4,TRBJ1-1,ASSSNSLEAF
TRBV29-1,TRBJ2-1,SVVSPADNEQF
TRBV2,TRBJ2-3,ASILSGGLSTDTQY
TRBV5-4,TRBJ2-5,ASSTRETQY
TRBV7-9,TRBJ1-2,ASVPSIGGRRNYGYT
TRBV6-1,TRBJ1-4,ASRELSGPSLGTTNEKLF
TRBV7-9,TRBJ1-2,ASTLGANYGYT
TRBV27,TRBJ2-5,ASSTDQQGATGTQY
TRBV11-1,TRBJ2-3,ASSPRGATSTDTQY
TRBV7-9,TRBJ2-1,ASNDPGVSSYNEQF
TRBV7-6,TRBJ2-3,ASSLGQGGTTDTQY
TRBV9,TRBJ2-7,ASSPQSGELYEQY
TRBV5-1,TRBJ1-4,ASSLDQSELF
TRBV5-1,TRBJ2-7,ASSTDGYEQY
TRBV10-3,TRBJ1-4,AISEDRERLF
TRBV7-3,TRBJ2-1,ASSLSDRGNEQF
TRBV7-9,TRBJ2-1,ASSLGSSSYNEQF
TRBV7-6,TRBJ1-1,ASSLAPSDRAIEAF
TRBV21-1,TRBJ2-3,ASSRPGLAGASTDTQY
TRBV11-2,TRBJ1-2,ASSLDRFADYDYT
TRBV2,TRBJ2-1,ASSYRNEQF
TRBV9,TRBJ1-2,ASSAPGQVRSYGYT
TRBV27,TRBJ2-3,ASTSVGGTDTQY
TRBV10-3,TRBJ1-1,AIAGGINTEAF
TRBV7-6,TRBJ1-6,ASSQGGTVHSLH
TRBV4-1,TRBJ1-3,ASSQDRSSGNTIY
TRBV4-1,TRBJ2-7,ASSQNLAGGLSSYEQY
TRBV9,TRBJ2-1,ASSRLAGGPYNEQF
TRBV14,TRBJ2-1,ASSQDKVDNEQF
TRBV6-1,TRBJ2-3,ARLLRGGLDTQY
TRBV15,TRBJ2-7,ATSREHPEGYEQY
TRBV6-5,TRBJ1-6,ASSSEGSNSPLH
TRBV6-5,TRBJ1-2,ASSYSISGGGYT
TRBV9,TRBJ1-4,ASSETGGILEKLF
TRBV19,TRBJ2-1,ASSMEGLVGVYNEQF
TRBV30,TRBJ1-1,AGGTGNTEAF
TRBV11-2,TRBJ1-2,ASSLPPLGFYGYT
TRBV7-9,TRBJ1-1,ASSLGVDTEAF
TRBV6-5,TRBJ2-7,ASSYAGTPGEQY
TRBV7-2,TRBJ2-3,ASSLLAGGPTDTQY
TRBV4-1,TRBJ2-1,ASSQVGRTSDNEQF
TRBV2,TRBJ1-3,ASSGRGPISGNTIY
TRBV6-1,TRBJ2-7,ASSEGTGPRADEQY
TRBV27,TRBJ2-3,ASSSGTSSTDTQY